This TCR beta chain was sequenced during a study of T-cell reconstitution after alpha-beta-depleted transplantation in children. In this sample, this clonotype turned up many times. Unique molecular identifiers were used to barcode this TCRbeta library. Via MiXCR, TCRdb re-called the PCR reads, giving one row per CDR3 protein. Of some 300,000 distinct CDR3 sequences listed, roughly a tenth are singletons. This CDR3 spans 14 amino acids. Trimming removed 9 bases from V and 5 bases from J, with 14 bases in between. Germline values: CDR1 SGHAT, CDR2 FQNNGV. Sequencing was performed on PBMCs, taken before TCRalphabeta/CD19-depleted stem cell transplant. The sequence came from a boy in the first two years of life with acute myeloid leukemia, due to receive a stem cell transplant. The rearrangement joins TRBV11-2 to TRBJ1-6; perhaps TRBD1 as D (6 bases). Here the CDR3 DNA reads TGTGCCAGTACCCGGGGGGCCAATAATTCACCCCTCCACTTT. Amino acids: CASTRGANNSPLHF.